One sample yielded the 5 T cell receptor beta chains listed below, sequenced in a study of shared clonotypes between healthy human individuals. Clones were sequenced by immunoSEQ multiplex PCR, and TCRdb holds only the in-frame ones, with some missing. The table has some 2,500,000 clones, under 95% seen once. Sequenced material: naive CD4+ T cells from PBMCs. The subset: CD45RA+ positively selected. The receptors come from a man aged 18 to 30 in good health. Some clones in this sample may be carry-over from other donors' samples.

V is TRBV27 and J is TRBJ1-5; D is unresolved. Trimming shortened V by 2 bases and J by 6 bases, and 11 bases separated the two germline ends. The germline V gene has CDR1 MNHEY and CDR2 SMNVEV (reference sequence). The CDR3 is made up of 14 amino acids. The CDR3 loop is CASSLKEGFQPQHF. The CDR3 region has the DNA TGTGCCAGCAGTTTAAAGGAGGGATTTCAGCCCCAGCATTTT.

CDR3 residues: CASSVFELAGVGEQYF. DNA for the CDR3: TGTGCCAGCAGCGTATTCGAACTAGCGGGAGTGGGAGAGCAGTACTTC. The V call is TRBV9, the J call TRBJ2-7, with 11 bases identical to TRBD2. Germline V gene lookup returns CDR1 SGDLS and CDR2 YYNGEE. The CDR3 length is 16 residues. J lost 7 bases, V lost 1 base, and 10 bases had no gene match.

The genes are TRBV29-1 and TRBJ2-1; maybe TRBD2 (6 bases). V lost 6 bases and J 5 bases, leaving 14 bases between the germline ends. Germline V gene lookup returns CDR1 SQVTM and CDR2 ANQGSEA. The CDR3 extends over 13 amino acids. The CDR3 DNA sequence: TGCAGCGTCGCTCCGGGACTTAACAATGAGCAGTTCTTC. As protein: CSVAPGLNNEQFF.

V and J are TRBV28 and TRBJ1-4, with D perhaps TRBD1 (6 bases). V lost 6 bases to trimming and J lost 2 bases, with 22 bases between them. This CDR3 has 18 residues. Germline CDR1 MDHEN, CDR2 SYDVKM. The CDR3, as DNA: TGTGCCAGCAGCACCAAGGGAGGGCAGGGGTGGACTAATGAAAAACTGTTTTTT. Translating gives CASSTKGGQGWTNEKLFF.

The rearrangement uses TRBV5-6 and TRBJ2-3; D tentatively reads TRBD1 or TRBD2 (5 bases each). CDR3 length: 12 amino acids. CDR1 and CDR2 from the germline V gene are SGHDT and YYEEEE. V shed 0 bases and J shed 9 bases, with 8 bases lying between them. This CDR3 reads CASSLERGTQYF. The DNA for the CDR3 is TGTGCCAGCAGCTTGGAGAGGGGAACGCAGTATTTT.